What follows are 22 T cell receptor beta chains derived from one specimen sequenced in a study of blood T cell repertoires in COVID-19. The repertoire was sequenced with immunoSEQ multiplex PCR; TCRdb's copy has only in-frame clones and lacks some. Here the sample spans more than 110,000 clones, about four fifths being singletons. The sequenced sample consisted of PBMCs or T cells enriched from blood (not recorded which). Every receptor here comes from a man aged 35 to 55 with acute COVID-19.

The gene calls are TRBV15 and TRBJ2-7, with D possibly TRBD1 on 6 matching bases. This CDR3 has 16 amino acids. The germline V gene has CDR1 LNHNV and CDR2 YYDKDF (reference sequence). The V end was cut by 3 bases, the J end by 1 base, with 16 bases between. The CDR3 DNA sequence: TGTGCCACCAGCAGCCTTAAGGGGACACCTTCCTACGAGCAGTACTTC. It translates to CATSSLKGTPSYEQYF.

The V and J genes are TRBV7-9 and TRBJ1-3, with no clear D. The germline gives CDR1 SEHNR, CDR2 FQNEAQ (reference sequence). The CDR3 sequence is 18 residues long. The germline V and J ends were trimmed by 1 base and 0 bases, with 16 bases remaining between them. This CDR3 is CASSLGSRTVNSGNTIYF. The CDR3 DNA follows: TGTGCCAGCAGCTTAGGATCCAGGACTGTCAACTCTGGAAACACCATATATTTT.

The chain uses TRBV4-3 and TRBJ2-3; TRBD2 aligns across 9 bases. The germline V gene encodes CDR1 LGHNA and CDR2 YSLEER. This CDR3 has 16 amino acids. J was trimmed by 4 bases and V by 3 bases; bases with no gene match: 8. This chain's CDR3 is CASSQSSGEYPDTQYF. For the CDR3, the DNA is TGCGCCAGCAGCCAGTCTAGCGGGGAGTACCCAGATACGCAGTATTTT.

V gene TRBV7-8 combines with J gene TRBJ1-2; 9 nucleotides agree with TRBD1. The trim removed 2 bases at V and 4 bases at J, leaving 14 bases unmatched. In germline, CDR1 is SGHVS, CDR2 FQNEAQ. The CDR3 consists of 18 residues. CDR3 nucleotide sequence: TGTGCCAGCAGCTTACGGGACAGGGTGGTTGGGACTTTCTATGGCTACACCTTC. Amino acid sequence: CASSLRDRVVGTFYGYTF.

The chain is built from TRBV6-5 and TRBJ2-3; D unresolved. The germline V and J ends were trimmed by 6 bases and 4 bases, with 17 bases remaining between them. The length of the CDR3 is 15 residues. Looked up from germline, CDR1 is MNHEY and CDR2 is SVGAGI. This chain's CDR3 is CASRAEPSLADTQYF. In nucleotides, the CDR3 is TGTGCCAGCAGGGCCGAACCTAGTCTGGCAGATACGCAGTATTTT.

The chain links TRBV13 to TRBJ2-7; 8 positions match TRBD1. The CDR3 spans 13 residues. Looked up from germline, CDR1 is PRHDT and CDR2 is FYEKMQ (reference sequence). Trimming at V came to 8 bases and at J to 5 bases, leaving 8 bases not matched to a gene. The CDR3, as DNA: TGTGCCAGCGGGCGCGCAGGGGGCCACGAGCAGTACTTC. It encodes CASGRAGGHEQYF.

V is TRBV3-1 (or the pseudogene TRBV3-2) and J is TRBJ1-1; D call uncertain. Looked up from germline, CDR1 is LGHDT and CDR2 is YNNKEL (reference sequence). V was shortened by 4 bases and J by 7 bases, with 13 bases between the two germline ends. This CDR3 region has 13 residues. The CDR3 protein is CASSPLRGVEAFF. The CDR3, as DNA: TGTGCCAGCAGCCCCCTGCGCGGAGTTGAAGCTTTCTTT.

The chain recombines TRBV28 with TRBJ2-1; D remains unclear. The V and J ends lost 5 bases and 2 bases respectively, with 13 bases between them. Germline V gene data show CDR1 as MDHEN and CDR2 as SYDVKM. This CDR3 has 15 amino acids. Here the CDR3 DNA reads TGTGCCAGCAGTAGGAGAATGGGTGCCTACAATGAGCAGTTCTTC. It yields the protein CASSRRMGAYNEQFF.

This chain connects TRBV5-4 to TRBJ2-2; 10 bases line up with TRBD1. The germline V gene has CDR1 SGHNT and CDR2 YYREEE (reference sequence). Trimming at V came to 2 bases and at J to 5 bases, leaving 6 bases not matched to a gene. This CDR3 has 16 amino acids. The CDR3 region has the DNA TGTGCCAGCAGCTTATGGACAGGGGGGTTGACCGGGGAGCTGTTTTTT. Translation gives CASSLWTGGLTGELFF.

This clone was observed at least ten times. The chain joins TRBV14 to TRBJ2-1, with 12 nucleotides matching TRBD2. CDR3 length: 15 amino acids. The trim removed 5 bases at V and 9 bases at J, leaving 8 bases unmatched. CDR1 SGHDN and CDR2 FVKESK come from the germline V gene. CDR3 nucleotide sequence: TGTGCCAGCAGCTCTAGCGGGGGGGCCCGTCTTGAGCAGTTCTTC. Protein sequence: CASSSSGGARLEQFF. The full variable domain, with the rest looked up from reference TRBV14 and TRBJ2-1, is EAGVTQFPSHSVIEKGQTVTLRCDPISGHDNLYWYRRVMGKEIKFLLHFVKESKQDESGMPNNRFLAERTGGTYSTLKVQPAELEDSGVYFCASSSSGGARLEQFFGPGTRLTVL.

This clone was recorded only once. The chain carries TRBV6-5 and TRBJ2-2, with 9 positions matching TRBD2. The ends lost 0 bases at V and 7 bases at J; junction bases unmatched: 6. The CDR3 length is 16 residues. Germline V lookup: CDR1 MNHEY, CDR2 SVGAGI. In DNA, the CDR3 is TGTGCCAGCAGTTACTCGGGCGGGGGGGCAGGCGGGGAGCTGTTTTTT. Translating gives CASSYSGGGAGGELFF.

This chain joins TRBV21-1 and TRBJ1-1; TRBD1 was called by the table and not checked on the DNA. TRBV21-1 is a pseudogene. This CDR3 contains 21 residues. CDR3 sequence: CASSIFGDRVNISRWNTEAFF. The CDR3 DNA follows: TGTGCCAGCAGCATCTTTGGAGACAGGGTCAATATCTCTCGCTGGAACACTGAAGCTTTCTTT.

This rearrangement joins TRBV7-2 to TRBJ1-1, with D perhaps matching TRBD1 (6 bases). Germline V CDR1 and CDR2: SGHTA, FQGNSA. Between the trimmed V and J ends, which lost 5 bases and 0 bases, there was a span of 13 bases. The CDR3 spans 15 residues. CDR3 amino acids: CASSPGGRVNTEAFF. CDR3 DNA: TGTGCCAGCAGCCCGGGGGGCCGGGTGAACACTGAAGCTTTCTTT.

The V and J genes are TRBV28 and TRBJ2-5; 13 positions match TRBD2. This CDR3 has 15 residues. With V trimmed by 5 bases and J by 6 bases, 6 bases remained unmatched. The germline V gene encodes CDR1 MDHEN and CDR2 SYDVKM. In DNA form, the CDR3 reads TGTGCCAGCAGTGGTGGGACTAGCGGGGTTCAGACCCAGTACTTC. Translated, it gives CASSGGTSGVQTQYF.

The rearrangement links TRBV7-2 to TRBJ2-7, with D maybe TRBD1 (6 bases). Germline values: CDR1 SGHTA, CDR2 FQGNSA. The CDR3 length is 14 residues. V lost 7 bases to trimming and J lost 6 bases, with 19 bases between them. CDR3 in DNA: TGTGCCAGCACCTCAGGGGACCCGCGGGCCGAGCAGTACTTC. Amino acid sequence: CASTSGDPRAEQYF.

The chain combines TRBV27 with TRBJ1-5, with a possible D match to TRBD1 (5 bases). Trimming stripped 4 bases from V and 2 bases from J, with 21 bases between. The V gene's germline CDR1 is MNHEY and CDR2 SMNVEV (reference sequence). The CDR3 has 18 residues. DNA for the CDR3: TGTGCCAGCAGTTCACTATCCCCCGGGACGGGGGGCAATCAGCCCCAGCATTTT. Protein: CASSSLSPGTGGNQPQHF.

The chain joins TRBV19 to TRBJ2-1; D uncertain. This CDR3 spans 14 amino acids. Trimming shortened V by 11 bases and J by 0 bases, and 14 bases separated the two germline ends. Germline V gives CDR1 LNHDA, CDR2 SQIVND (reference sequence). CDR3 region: CAASRGSSYNEQFF. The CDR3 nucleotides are TGTGCCGCCTCTCGAGGAAGCTCCTACAATGAGCAGTTCTTC.

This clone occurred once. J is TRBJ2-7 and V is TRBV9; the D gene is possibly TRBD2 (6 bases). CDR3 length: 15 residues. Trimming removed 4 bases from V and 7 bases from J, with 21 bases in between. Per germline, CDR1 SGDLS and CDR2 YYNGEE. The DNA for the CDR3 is TGTGCCAGCAGCCCTAGACACTCCGGGGGATGGGAGCAGTACTTC. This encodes CASSPRHSGGWEQYF. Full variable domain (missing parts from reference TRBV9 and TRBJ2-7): DSGVTQTPKHLITATGQRVTLRCSPRSGDLSVYWYQQSLDQGLQFLIQYYNGEERAKGNILERFSAQQFPDLHSELNLSSLELGDSALYFCASSPRHSGGWEQYFGPGTRLTVT.

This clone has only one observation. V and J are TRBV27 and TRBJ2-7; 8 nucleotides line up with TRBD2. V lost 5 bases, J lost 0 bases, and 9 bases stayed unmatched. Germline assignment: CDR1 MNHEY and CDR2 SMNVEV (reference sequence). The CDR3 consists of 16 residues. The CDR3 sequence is CASSPSPSGSSYEQYF. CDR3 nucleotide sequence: TGTGCCAGCAGTCCTTCTCCCAGCGGGAGCTCCTACGAGCAGTACTTC.

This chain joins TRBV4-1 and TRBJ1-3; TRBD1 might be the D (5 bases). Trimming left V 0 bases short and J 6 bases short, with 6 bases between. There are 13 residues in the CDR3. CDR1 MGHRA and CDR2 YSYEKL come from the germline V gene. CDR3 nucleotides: TGCGCCAGCAGCCAAGAGACAGTAAACACCATATATTTT. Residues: CASSQETVNTIYF.

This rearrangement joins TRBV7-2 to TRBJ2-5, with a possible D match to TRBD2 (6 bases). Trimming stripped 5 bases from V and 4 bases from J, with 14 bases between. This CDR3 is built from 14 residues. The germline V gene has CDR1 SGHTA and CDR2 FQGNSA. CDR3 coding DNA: TGTGCCAGCAGCCCCAGGAGGGTACGAGAGACCCAGTACTTC. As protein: CASSPRRVRETQYF. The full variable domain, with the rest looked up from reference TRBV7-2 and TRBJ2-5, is GAGVSQSPSNKVTEKGKDVELRCDPISGHTALYWYRQSLGQGLEFLIYFQGNSAPDKSGLPSDRFSAERTGGSVSTLTIQRTQQEDSAVYLCASSPRRVRETQYFGPGTRLLVL.

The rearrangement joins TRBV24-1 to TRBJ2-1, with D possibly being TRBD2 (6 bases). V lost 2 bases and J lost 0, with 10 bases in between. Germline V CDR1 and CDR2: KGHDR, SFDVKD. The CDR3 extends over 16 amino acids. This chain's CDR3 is CATSDWRESSYNEQFF. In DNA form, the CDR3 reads TGTGCCACCAGTGATTGGAGGGAAAGCTCCTACAATGAGCAGTTCTTC.